Detailed here is one T cell receptor (beta chain). Clones were sequenced by immunoSEQ multiplex PCR, and TCRdb holds only the in-frame ones, with some missing. The data show 300,000 or so clones, 80% to 90% seen once. The CDR3 is 15 amino acids. The sample belongs to a study of blood T cell repertoires in COVID-19. This TCR was sampled from a woman between 40 and 55 years old with acute COVID-19. Sequences were obtained from PBMCs or T cells enriched from blood (not recorded which). This chain uses TRBV21-1 with TRBJ2-5; the table's D call, TRBD1, has no DNA check behind it. TRBV21-1 is assigned pseudogene status. CDR3 protein: CASIVGAGGVETQYF. CDR3 coding DNA: TGTGCCAGCATCGTCGGAGCAGGGGGCGTCGAGACCCAGTACTTC.